The 29 T cell receptor beta chains listed next were all sequenced from one sample in a study of blood T cell repertoires in COVID-19. Clones were sequenced by immunoSEQ multiplex PCR, and TCRdb holds only the in-frame ones, with some missing. The sample holds roughly 59,000 clones, 60% to 80% seen once. Sequenced material: peripheral blood. These receptors originate from a man at least 80 years old with acute or convalescent COVID-19.

The rearrangement uses TRBV6-4 and TRBJ2-3, with 12 bases fitting TRBD2. Losses at the gene ends were 5 bases for V and 7 bases for J; bases not matched to a gene: 4. CDR1 and CDR2 from the germline V gene are MRHNA and SNTAGT. This CDR3 has 14 residues. CDR3 coding DNA: TGTGCCAGCAGTCCTAGCGGGGGGGCGAATACGCAGTATTTT. As protein: CASSPSGGANTQYF.

The V call is TRBV27, the J call TRBJ1-2; 9 nucleotides align to TRBD1. In germline, CDR1 is MNHEY, CDR2 SMNVEV (reference sequence). This CDR3 region has 14 residues. V dropped 5 bases and J dropped 8; count of bases not matched to a gene: 9. The CDR3 DNA reads TGTGCCAGCAGTAAGGGACAGGGAGAGGGAGGCTACACCTTC. Translating it yields CASSKGQGEGGYTF.

The chain employs TRBV2 and TRBJ2-5; D ambiguous. The ends were cut back, 6 bases at V and 5 bases at J, with 7 bases in the middle. The germline V gene has CDR1 SNHLY and CDR2 FYNNEI. The CDR3 consists of 11 residues. As DNA, the CDR3 is TGTGCCAGCAGGGTCGGGGAGACCCAGTACTTC. This translates into CASRVGETQYF.

J is TRBJ1-4 and V is TRBV5-4; no definite D call. V was cut by 0 bases and J by 5 bases, with 5 bases left in between. CDR1 and CDR2 from the germline V gene are SGHNT and YYREEE (reference sequence). CDR3 length equals 13 residues. CDR3 DNA sequence: TGTGCCAGCAGCTTGGGGCAGAATGAAAAACTGTTTTTT. It encodes CASSLGQNEKLFF.

This chain connects TRBV2 to TRBJ1-2; weak D call: TRBD1 (5 bases). Between the trimmed V and J ends, which lost 4 bases and 2 bases, there was a span of 11 bases. The germline V gene has CDR1 SNHLY and CDR2 FYNNEI. CDR3 length equals 14 residues. The CDR3 region has the DNA TGTGCCAGCAGTGTGACAGCTTCCAACTATGGCTACACCTTC. It is translated as CASSVTASNYGYTF.

The chain's CDR3 is CASSLVNSGQETQYF. The CDR3 DNA follows: TGCGCCAGCAGCTTGGTTAATTCGGGACAAGAGACCCAGTACTTC. The chain is built from TRBV5-1 and TRBJ2-5, with D possibly TRBD2 on 5 matching bases. From germline, CDR1 is SGHRS and CDR2 YFSETQ. The V and J ends lost 0 bases and 2 bases respectively, with 11 bases between them. The CDR3 spans 15 residues.

This clone was seen once. The rearrangement links TRBV29-1 to TRBJ2-7, with a weak D call TRBD1 (6 bases). CDR1 and CDR2 from the germline V gene are SQVTM and ANQGSEA. This CDR3 comprises 11 residues. V lost 4 bases to trimming and J lost 5 bases, with 9 bases between them. DNA for the CDR3: TGCAGCGTTGCCACAGGGAACGAGCAGTACTTC. Residues: CSVATGNEQYF.

This clone was recorded once. V usage is TRBV24-1 and J usage is TRBJ2-5; D is uncertain. The CDR3 runs 12 residues. CDR1 and CDR2 (germline): KGHDR, SFDVKD. The V end was cut by 4 bases, the J end by 1 base, with 3 bases between. For the CDR3, the DNA is TGTGCCACCAGTGACCTCCAAGAGACCCAGTACTTC. This codes for CATSDLQETQYF.

This chain uses TRBV7-9 with TRBJ2-5; D possibly corresponds to TRBD2 (5 bases). There are 15 residues in the CDR3. Deletions cut 0 bases from V and 5 bases from J, with 13 bases between. Germline V gives CDR1 SEHNR, CDR2 FQNEAQ (reference sequence). CDR3 in amino acids: CASSLAALGSETQYF. Written as DNA, the CDR3 is TGTGCCAGCAGCTTAGCTGCACTAGGGAGTGAGACCCAGTACTTC.

This chain uses TRBV19 with TRBJ2-7; maybe TRBD1 (6 bases). The CDR3 runs to 17 residues. With 5 bases removed from V and 4 bases from J, the gap between germline ends came to 24 bases. Looked up from germline, CDR1 is LNHDA and CDR2 is SQIVND (reference sequence). CDR3 nucleotide sequence: TGTGCCAGTAGTTCGGACGGGACACTAACCGGAGGTTACGAGCAGTACTTC. It translates to CASSSDGTLTGGYEQYF.

The V call is TRBV28, the J call TRBJ1-3; TRBD1 might be the D (5 bases). This CDR3 has 13 amino acids. V was clipped by 6 bases and J by 1 base, with 7 bases between them. CDR1 is MDHEN and CDR2 is SYDVKM in the germline V gene. The CDR3 loop is CASRGQSGNTIYF. DNA for the CDR3: TGTGCCAGCAGGGGGCAATCTGGAAACACCATATATTTT.

This clone appeared once. The chain employs TRBV6-6 and TRBJ2-7; perhaps TRBD1 as D (6 bases). Germline CDR1 and CDR2: MNHNY and SVGAGI (reference sequence). The CDR3 runs to 11 residues. Trimming shortened V by 10 bases and J by 4 bases, and 11 bases separated the two germline ends. The CDR3 here is CATQQGYEQYF. The CDR3 DNA follows: TGTGCCACTCAACAGGGTTACGAGCAGTACTTC.

V is TRBV27 and J is TRBJ2-7, with 11 bases lining up with TRBD2. The ends lost 2 bases at V and 3 bases at J; junction bases unmatched: 3. Germline CDR1 is MNHEY and CDR2 is SMNVEV (reference sequence). This CDR3 region has 15 residues. CDR3 residues: CASSLRLAGLYEQYF. CDR3 bases: TGTGCCAGCAGTTTACGACTAGCGGGACTCTACGAGCAGTACTTC.

V usage is TRBV28 and J usage is TRBJ1-3; tentatively, D is TRBD1 (6 bases). V shed 7 bases and J shed 2 bases, with 12 bases lying between them. Germline loops: CDR1 MDHEN, CDR2 SYDVKM. The CDR3 consists of 14 residues. The chain's CDR3 is CASTHDRPGNTIYF. In DNA, the CDR3 is TGTGCCAGCACCCACGACAGGCCTGGAAACACCATATATTTT. Full variable domain (outside the CDR3, taken from reference TRBV28 and TRBJ1-3): DVKVTQSSRYLVKRTGEKVFLECVQDMDHENMFWYRQDPGLGLRLIYFSYDVKMKEKGDIPEGYSVSREKKERFSLILESASTNQTSMYLCASTHDRPGNTIYFGEGSWLTVV.

This chain links TRBV5-1 with TRBJ2-5; TRBD1 is a possible D gene (6 bases). The CDR3 is 14 amino acids. With 1 base removed from V and 0 bases from J, the gap between germline ends came to 7 bases. Germline CDR1 reads SGHRS; CDR2 reads YFSETQ. Here the CDR3 DNA reads TGCGCCAGCAGCTTGCAGGGGAACCAAGAGACCCAGTACTTC. It translates to CASSLQGNQETQYF.

The rearrangement uses TRBV6-5 and TRBJ1-1; TRBD1 matches at 8 bases. Germline V gives CDR1 MNHEY, CDR2 SVGAGI. The CDR3 sequence is 15 residues long. With 5 bases clipped from V and 7 bases from J, the junction kept 12 bases outside the gene matches. Written as DNA, the CDR3 is TGTGCCAGCAGTAGTTCCCAGGGGGCGGTGGATGAAGCTTTCTTT. Amino acid sequence: CASSSSQGAVDEAFF.

This clone was seen more than once but under ten times. The chain employs TRBV2 and TRBJ1-4, with TRBD1 identical over 9 bases. With 4 bases clipped from V and 0 bases from J, the junction kept 0 bases outside the gene matches. The CDR3 is made up of 15 amino acids. Germline V CDR1 and CDR2: SNHLY, FYNNEI. Written as DNA, the CDR3 is TGTGCCAGCAGTGGACAGGGGGCAACTAATGAAAAACTGTTTTTT. This gives the protein CASSGQGATNEKLFF.

This chain connects TRBV5-4 to TRBJ2-7; 14 positions agree with TRBD2. Germline V gives CDR1 SGHNT, CDR2 YYREEE (reference sequence). The CDR3 is made up of 15 amino acids. With V trimmed by 8 bases and J by 4 bases, 8 bases remained unmatched. The CDR3 bases are TGTGCCAGTAGAGACGGGACTAGCGGGAGTTACGAGCAGTACTTC. It is translated as CASRDGTSGSYEQYF.

Remarks on this clone: Sequence at one end of the junction differs from germline and may be a read error. J is TRBJ2-2 and V is TRBV7-7, with TRBD1 as a possible D gene (6 bases). CDR3 length: 13 amino acids. The germline CDR1 and CDR2 sequences are SSHAT and FNYEAQ (reference sequence). CDR3 in DNA: TGTGCTAGCAGCTTAGAGGGGGACGGGGAGCTGTTTTTT. Translation: CASSLEGDGELFF. Based on the CDR3 plus reference TRBV7-7 and TRBJ2-2, the full variable domain is GAGVSQSPRYKVTKRGQDVTLRCDPISSHATLYWYQQALGQGPEFLTYFNYEAQPDKSGLPSDRFSAERPEGSISTLTIQRTEQRDSAMYRCASSLEGDGELFFGEGSRLTVL.

The table lists this clone with a few counts. The genes are TRBV10-2 and TRBJ1-4; D gene unclear. The ends were cut back, 6 bases at V and 8 bases at J, with 7 bases in the middle. The CDR3 is made up of 11 amino acids. Per the germline V gene, CDR1 is WSHSY and CDR2 is SAAADI. This CDR3 is CASRASEKLFF. CDR3 in DNA: TGCGCCAGCAGGGCTTCGGAAAAACTGTTTTTT.

The chain is built from TRBV9 and TRBJ2-7; no reliable D call. Germline lookup yields CDR1 SGDLS and CDR2 YYNGEE. V was shortened by 5 bases and J by 4 bases, with 19 bases between the two germline ends. The CDR3 is 15 amino acids. DNA for the CDR3: TGTGCCAGCAGACCCCCCGCTAGTAGGTTTTACGAGCAGTACTTC. Amino acids: CASRPPASRFYEQYF.

The V gene is TRBV27, the J gene TRBJ2-1, with 10 bases aligning to TRBD1. J gave up 3 bases and V 0 bases, and 17 bases lay outside the gene matches. Germline V lookup: CDR1 MNHEY, CDR2 SMNVEV (reference sequence). CDR3 length: 21 amino acids. CDR3 nucleotides: TGTGCCAGCAGTTTATCCCAACCGGGGACAGGGGAGTTAGTCCTCTACAATGAGCAGTTCTTC. This gives the protein CASSLSQPGTGELVLYNEQFF.

This chain uses TRBV19 with TRBJ2-1; 8 positions agree with TRBD2. This CDR3 comprises 15 residues. The V segment lost 5 bases and the J segment 3 bases; nucleotides outside the gene matches: 6. Germline lookup yields CDR1 LNHDA and CDR2 SQIVND (reference sequence). The CDR3 here is CASSAASGYYNEQFF. CDR3 DNA sequence: TGTGCCAGTAGTGCCGCTAGCGGGTACTACAATGAGCAGTTCTTC.

This clone has at least ten counts. The V call is TRBV5-4, the J call TRBJ2-7; 7 bases match TRBD2. Germline-derived CDR1 and CDR2 are SGHNT and YYREEE (reference sequence). V lost 0 bases to trimming and J lost 0 bases; unmatched junction nucleotides: 3. The CDR3 spans 15 residues. The CDR3 region has the DNA TGTGCCAGCAGCTTGGGAGCGGGGAGCTCCTACGAGCAGTACTTC. The encoded protein is CASSLGAGSSYEQYF.

This clone was observed a few times. V usage is TRBV6-5 and J usage is TRBJ1-2, with TRBD1 matching 9 bases. The CDR3 contains 15 residues. V trimming: 6 bases; J trimming: 5 bases; junction bases outside the gene matches: 10. Per the germline V gene, CDR1 is MNHEY and CDR2 is SVGAGI. The CDR3 reads CASRSPTQGAYGYTF. The CDR3 DNA reads as TGTGCCAGCAGGTCCCCCACACAGGGGGCTTATGGCTACACCTTC.

This clone is medium-sized. The chain uses TRBV7-2 and TRBJ1-2; TRBD1 aligns across 8 bases. Germline CDR1 and CDR2: SGHTA and FQGNSA. The V segment lost 2 bases and the J segment 8 bases; nucleotides outside the gene matches: 4. This CDR3 is built from 13 residues. The CDR3: CASSLQGARGYTF. The CDR3 DNA reads TGTGCCAGCAGCTTACAGGGGGCACGGGGCTACACCTTC.

The chain joins TRBV29-1 to TRBJ1-2; 8 bases line up with TRBD1. Germline V CDR1 and CDR2: SQVTM, ANQGSEA. This CDR3 has 13 residues. J was trimmed by 2 bases and V by 6 bases; bases with no gene match: 5. This CDR3 is CSVHHRGNYGYTF. CDR3 bases: TGCAGCGTACACCACAGGGGGAACTATGGCTACACCTTC.

The chain joins TRBV5-1 to TRBJ2-3; 7 bases map to TRBD1. This CDR3 spans 14 amino acids. The V and J ends lost 4 bases and 1 base, in that order; junction bases with no gene match: 3. CDR1 SGHRS and CDR2 YFSETQ come from the germline V gene. CDR3 bases: TGCGCCAGCAGCCGGGACAGAGGCACAGATACGCAGTATTTT. It specifies CASSRDRGTDTQYF.

This clone appeared a few times. The chain uses TRBV2 and TRBJ2-1; the D gene is possibly TRBD1 (6 bases). Trimming left V 6 bases short and J 4 bases short, with 13 bases between. Per the germline V gene, CDR1 is SNHLY and CDR2 is FYNNEI. The CDR3 runs 14 residues. CDR3 sequence (DNA): TGTGCCAGCAGCCCTCGGACAGTTTACAATGAGCAGTTCTTC. Translating gives CASSPRTVYNEQFF.